These 29 T cell receptor beta chains came from one sample sequenced in a study of blood T cells in healthy people across ages. It was with a sample-barcoded 5' primer and a J-beta primer mix that a second PCR of about 7 to 12 cycles was run. Each CDR3 protein is one row after TCRdb ran MiXCR on the 5' RACE reads. Among around 650,000 distinct CDR3 sequences listed, approximately 29% were seen once. The specimen was blood. The receptors derive from a woman of 80 years or more in good health.

J is TRBJ2-3 and V is TRBV20-1; weak D call: TRBD2 (6 bases). V dropped 1 base and J dropped 7 bases, with 15 bases sitting between them. In germline, CDR1 is DFQATT, CDR2 SNEGSKA (reference sequence). There are 14 residues in the CDR3. CDR3 bases: TGCAGTGCTAGAGGGCCGGAGGGATCAAATACGCAGTATTTT. Amino acids: CSARGPEGSNTQYF.

The rearrangement joins TRBV12-3 or TRBV12-4 to TRBJ2-7; TRBD1 agrees at 7 bases. With V trimmed by 5 bases and J by 0 bases, 7 bases remained unmatched. There are 15 residues in the CDR3. The DNA of the CDR3 is TGTGCCAGCAGTGCACCCCGGGACAGCTCCTACGAGCAGTACTTC. Protein: CASSAPRDSSYEQYF.

At least ten counts were recorded for this clonotype. The rearrangement joins TRBV30 to TRBJ1-2, with no clear D. The CDR3 runs 12 residues. Trimming took 3 bases from V and 8 from J, leaving 13 bases between them. Germline V lookup: CDR1 GTSNPN, CDR2 SVGIG (reference sequence). This chain's CDR3 is CAWRALVRGYTF. Here the CDR3 DNA reads TGTGCCTGGAGGGCCCTTGTGAGGGGCTACACCTTC.

As for this clonotype: A read error may explain this, as a much larger clone is one base away. The CDR3 loop reads CASSLVGTTAEQYF. The CDR3 DNA is TGTGCCAGCAGTTTGGTCGGGACTACGGCTGAGCAGTACTTC. The chain uses TRBV12-3 or TRBV12-4 and TRBJ2-7, with TRBD2 matching over 7 bases. This CDR3 is built from 14 residues. V dropped 3 bases and J dropped 7; count of bases not matched to a gene: 9.

This clonotype has at least ten counts. The rearrangement uses TRBV9 and TRBJ2-3, with 7 bases that match TRBD2. Germline lookup yields CDR1 SGDLS and CDR2 YYNGEE. The CDR3 sequence is 16 residues long. Trimming cost V 4 bases and J 1 base; bases outside gene matches: 9. The CDR3: CASSPPGGGRTDTQYF. DNA of the CDR3: TGTGCCAGCAGCCCCCCGGGCGGGGGACGCACAGATACGCAGTATTTT.

This clonotype was seen at least ten times. The CDR3 DNA follows: TGTGCCAGCAAATTAGCGGGGGGCTCTTTCACAGATACGCAGTATTTT. Translation: CASKLAGGSFTDTQYF. This chain uses TRBV2 with TRBJ2-3; 10 bases fit TRBD2. This CDR3 contains 16 residues. Germline V gene data show CDR1 as SNHLY and CDR2 as FYNNEI. The trim removed 7 bases at V and 2 bases at J, leaving 9 bases unmatched.

This clonotype was detected a few times. The rearrangement uses TRBV7-2 and TRBJ1-2; D is undetermined. The CDR3 is made up of 14 amino acids. V was cut by 5 bases and J by 4 bases, with 14 bases left in between. The germline V gene encodes CDR1 SGHTA and CDR2 FQGNSA. The chain's CDR3 is CASSRPPRIYGYTF. The CDR3 coding sequence is TGTGCCAGCAGCAGACCGCCCCGAATCTATGGCTACACCTTC.

In the case of this clonotype: Germline and junction disagree at one end, which may indicate a read error. The V call is TRBV7-7, the J call TRBJ2-2, with 10 bases matching TRBD1. The CDR3 extends over 14 amino acids. Germline CDR1 reads SSHAT; CDR2 reads FNYEAQ (reference sequence). This CDR3 reads CASRGTGATGERFF. In DNA form, the CDR3 reads TGTGCTAGCAGGGGGACAGGGGCGACCGGGGAGCGGTTTTTT.

This clonotype came up many times. The junction shows a germline mismatch at one end, possibly a read error. The chain joins TRBV12-3 or TRBV12-4 to TRBJ2-7; D tentatively fits TRBD1 or TRBD2 (6 bases each). The CDR3 sequence is 17 residues long. CDR3 protein: CASSLEGGGTTVYEQYF. In DNA form, the CDR3 reads TGTGCCAGCAGCTTAGAGGGGGGTGGTACAACCGTCTACGAGCAGTACTTC.

This clonotype was detected a few times. Given a much more abundant clone one base away, this may be a read error. V is TRBV29-1 and J is TRBJ2-7; D is unclear. Trimming pared 1 base from V and 7 bases from J, leaving 14 bases between. The germline gives CDR1 SQVTM, CDR2 ANQGSEA. The CDR3 has 13 amino acids. The CDR3 DNA reads as TGCAGCGTTGAAGTGACTGCGTTAAATGAGCAGTACTTC. Its protein product is CSVEVTALNEQYF.

This clonotype was observed many times. Here the CDR3 DNA reads TGTGCCAGCAGCTTAGCGGACAGTAAGCAGTACTTC. It encodes CASSLADSKQYF. The gene calls are TRBV7-9 and TRBJ2-7; a possible D gene is TRBD1 (6 bases). Germline CDR1 is SEHNR and CDR2 is FQNEAQ (reference sequence). This CDR3 is built from 12 residues. Trimming shortened V by 0 bases and J by 8 bases, and 8 bases separated the two germline ends.

The chain joins TRBV30 to TRBJ2-1; 7 nucleotides align to TRBD2. This CDR3 region has 14 residues. Germline loops: CDR1 GTSNPN, CDR2 SVGIG (reference sequence). V shed 5 bases and J 2 bases; nucleotides not matched to a gene: 6. In nucleotides, the CDR3 is TGTGCCTGGGGGGGGGGACGGGCCTACAATGAGCAGTTCTTC. This codes for CAWGGGRAYNEQFF. Using reference TRBV30 and TRBJ2-1 for the parts outside the CDR3, the full variable domain is SQTIHQWPATLVQPVGSPLSLECTVEGTSNPNLYWYRQAAGRGLQLLFYSVGIGQISSEVPQNLSASRPQDRQFILSSKKLLLSDSGFYLCAWGGGRAYNEQFFGPGTRLTVL.

This clonotype was recorded at least ten times. The J gene is TRBJ2-1, the V gene TRBV13, with 12 positions matching TRBD2. Germline CDR1 reads PRHDT; CDR2 reads FYEKMQ (reference sequence). V was pared by 5 bases and J by 9 bases, with 11 bases of the junction left unmatched. This CDR3 contains 16 residues. CDR3 sequence reads: CASSVLAGGLFAEQFF. The CDR3 nucleotides read TGTGCCAGCAGCGTCCTAGCGGGGGGGCTTTTTGCTGAGCAGTTCTTC.

This clonotype has more than one count but fewer than ten. The chain combines TRBV28 with TRBJ1-1; 9 bases match TRBD1. The V and J ends lost 5 bases and 5 bases, in that order; junction bases with no gene match: 9. The CDR3 has 15 residues. From germline, CDR1 is MDHEN and CDR2 SYDVKM. The CDR3: CASSLLDRGGTEAFF. The CDR3 coding sequence is TGTGCCAGCAGTCTCCTGGACAGGGGAGGGACTGAAGCTTTCTTT.

The rearrangement links TRBV7-9 to TRBJ2-7; D is perhaps TRBD2 (5 bases). The CDR3 consists of 14 residues. The ends were cut back, 6 bases at V and 3 bases at J, with 15 bases in the middle. Looked up from germline, CDR1 is SEHNR and CDR2 is FQNEAQ (reference sequence). In DNA, the CDR3 is TGTGCCAGCAGAAGAGGGAATTCTGTCTACGAGCAGTACTTC. The encoded protein is CASRRGNSVYEQYF. Drawing the rest from reference TRBV7-9 and TRBJ2-7, the complete variable domain is DTGVSQNPRHKITKRGQNVTFRCDPISEHNRLYWYRQTLGQGPEFLTYFQNEAQLEKSRLLSDRFSAERPKGSFSTLEIQRTEQGDSAMYLCASRRGNSVYEQYFGPGTRLTVT.

The table lists this clonotype with many counts. This rearrangement joins TRBV7-8 to TRBJ2-7, with a weak D call TRBD2 (7 bases). This CDR3 region has 16 residues. Germline V lookup: CDR1 SGHVS, CDR2 FQNEAQ. V was shortened by 6 bases and J by 1 base, with 19 bases between the two germline ends. Here the CDR3 reads CASSRSAGARSYEQYF. The CDR3 coding sequence is TGTGCCAGCAGTCGAAGTGCGGGGGCGCGTTCCTACGAGCAGTACTTC. Full variable domain (remainder filled in from reference TRBV7-8 and TRBJ2-7): GAGVSQSPRYKVAKRGQDVALRCDPISGHVSLFWYQQALGQGPEFLTYFQNEAQLDKSGLPSDRFFAERPEGSVSTLKIQRTQQEDSAVYLCASSRSAGARSYEQYFGPGTRLTVT.

As to this clonotype: A much larger clone differs from this one at a single base, so this may be a read error. The chain combines TRBV7-8 with TRBJ2-1; D is unresolved. The J call may be in error: the DNA end matches TRBJ2-7 better. CDR3 length: 13 residues. Germline CDR1 and CDR2: SGHVS and FQNEAQ. This CDR3 is CASSLDRAHEQYF. CDR3 nucleotide sequence: TGTGCCAGCAGCTTAGATCGGGCCCATGAGCAGTACTTC.

This clonotype was seen ten or more times. V usage is TRBV20-1 and J usage is TRBJ2-3; TRBD2 might be the D (6 bases). The V end lost 5 bases, the J end lost 0 bases, and 15 bases lay between the germline ends. This CDR3 has 15 residues. CDR1 is DFQATT, CDR2 SNEGSKA, per germline (reference sequence). Written as DNA, the CDR3 is TGCAGTGCTGGGATCACCGCGGGAAGCACAGATACGCAGTATTTT. Its protein product is CSAGITAGSTDTQYF.

This clonotype appeared many times. J is TRBJ1-2 and V is TRBV20-1; tentative D call: TRBD1 (6 bases). The V end was cut by 6 bases, the J end by 3 bases, with 11 bases between. This CDR3 region has 12 residues. Germline V gene sequence: CDR1 DFQATT, CDR2 SNEGSKA (reference sequence). The CDR3 loop is CSARQAYYGYTF. The CDR3 DNA follows: TGCAGTGCCAGACAGGCCTACTATGGCTACACCTTC.

Only a few counts were recorded for this clonotype. The rearrangement uses TRBV20-1 and TRBJ2-3; D call uncertain. Germline V CDR1 and CDR2: DFQATT, SNEGSKA (reference sequence). Trimming took off 6 bases at V and 5 bases at J, with 6 bases between the two ends. This CDR3 is 10 amino acids long. In DNA, the CDR3 is TGCAGTGCCCTGCGAGATACGCAGTATTTT. This translates into CSALRDTQYF.

This clonotype was recorded a few times. This clone may be a read error of a much larger clone one base away. The CDR3 region has the DNA TGTGCCAGCAGCCCAACTAGCTATGGCTACACCTTC. Translating gives CASSPTSYGYTF. The V and J genes are TRBV6-5 and TRBJ1-2; no reliable D call. CDR3 length: 12 amino acids. The ends were cut back, 6 bases at V and 4 bases at J, with 9 bases in the middle. The V gene's germline CDR1 is MNHEY and CDR2 SVGAGI.

This clonotype was picked up a small number of times. This may be a read error: a much more frequent sequence differs by one nucleotide. V is TRBV4-1 and J is TRBJ2-3, with 9 bases that match TRBD2. Germline lookup yields CDR1 MGHRA and CDR2 YSYEKL. The CDR3 covers 16 residues. J lost 2 bases, V lost 3 bases, and 6 bases had no gene match. The CDR3 sequence: CASSQRGRGLTDTQYF. In nucleotides, the CDR3 is TGCGCCAGCAGCCAGCGCGGGAGGGGGCTCACAGATACGCAGTATTTT.

This clonotype was seen a handful of times. J is TRBJ1-4 and V is TRBV6-1; the D gene is possibly TRBD1 (5 bases). Trimming took off 8 bases at V and 6 bases at J, with 16 bases between the two ends. CDR3 length equals 14 residues. CDR1 is MNHNS, CDR2 SASEGT, per germline. CDR3 loop: CASRGWIRDEKLFF. DNA for the CDR3: TGTGCCAGCCGGGGGTGGATCCGGGATGAAAAACTGTTTTTT.

This chain joins TRBV11-1 and TRBJ1-1; D is possibly TRBD1 (5 bases). The CDR3 loop spans 15 amino acids. Trimming took off 5 bases at V and 6 bases at J, with 19 bases between the two ends. CDR1 is SGHAT and CDR2 is FQDESV in the germline V gene (reference sequence). The CDR3 loop is CASSIPGPRGAEAFF. CDR3 in DNA: TGTGCCAGCAGCATCCCCGGGCCACGGGGCGCTGAAGCTTTCTTT. The entire variable domain, with the rest obtained from reference TRBV11-1 and TRBJ1-1, is as follows: EAEVAQSPRYKITEKSQAVAFWCDPISGHATLYWYRQILGQGPELLVQFQDESVVDDSQLPKDRFSAERLKGVDSTLKIQPAELGDSAMYLCASSIPGPRGAEAFFGQGTRLTVV.

There are a few counts of this clonotype. This CDR3 reads CASSLRLAGEKNEQYF. The CDR3 DNA reads as TGTGCCAGCAGTTTAAGGCTAGCGGGGGAAAAGAATGAGCAGTACTTC. The chain has TRBV6-2 or TRBV6-3 and TRBJ2-5; 10 bases are shared with TRBD2. This CDR3 spans 16 amino acids. The V segment lost 4 bases and the J segment 11 bases; nucleotides outside the gene matches: 16. CDR1 is MNHEY, CDR2 SVGEGT, per germline.

Details on this clonotype: A read error is possible here, since a much larger clone lies one base away. The chain couples TRBV28 to TRBJ2-7; D remains ambiguous. Trimming cost V 6 bases and J 10 bases, with 13 bases left between them. Germline loops: CDR1 MDHEN, CDR2 SYDVKM. CDR3 length: 11 residues. The CDR3 loop reads CASRLMGPQYF. CDR3 in DNA: TGTGCCAGCAGGTTAATGGGCCCACAGTACTTC.

This clonotype was observed many times. V gene TRBV11-2 combines with J gene TRBJ2-1; TRBD2 aligns across 7 bases. Unmatched junction bases numbered 7, after V lost 1 base and J lost 4 bases. Looked up from germline, CDR1 is SGHAT and CDR2 is FQNNGV. The CDR3 spans 16 residues. The CDR3 region has the DNA TGTGCCAGCAGCTTAGTAGATAGCGGGTCTTACAATGAGCAGTTCTTC. It encodes CASSLVDSGSYNEQFF. Full variable domain (missing parts from reference TRBV11-2 and TRBJ2-1): EAGVAQSPRYKIIEKRQSVAFWCNPISGHATLYWYQQILGQGPKLLIQFQNNGVVDDSQLPKDRFSAERLKGVDSTLKIQPAKLEDSAVYLCASSLVDSGSYNEQFFGPGTRLTVL.

This clonotype was picked up many times. This chain uses TRBV10-3 with TRBJ2-1; TRBD1 matches at 10 bases. Per germline, CDR1 ENHRY and CDR2 SYGVKD. With 7 bases clipped from V and 7 bases from J, the junction kept 10 bases outside the gene matches. The CDR3 contains 15 residues. The CDR3 DNA reads TGTGCCATCACCACTAGCCGGACAGGGGGAAATGAGCAGTTCTTC. Translating gives CAITTSRTGGNEQFF.

This clonotype was seen a handful of times. A much larger clone lies a single base off, so this may be a read error. CDR3 residues: CAGSQRRGPGEQYF. CDR3 coding DNA: TGTGCCGGCAGCCAGAGGCGGGGTCCGGGTGAGCAGTACTTC. The chain links TRBV4-2 to TRBJ2-7; D possibly corresponds to TRBD2 (6 bases). The CDR3 length is 14 residues. Germline V gene lookup returns CDR1 LGHNA and CDR2 YNFKEQ.